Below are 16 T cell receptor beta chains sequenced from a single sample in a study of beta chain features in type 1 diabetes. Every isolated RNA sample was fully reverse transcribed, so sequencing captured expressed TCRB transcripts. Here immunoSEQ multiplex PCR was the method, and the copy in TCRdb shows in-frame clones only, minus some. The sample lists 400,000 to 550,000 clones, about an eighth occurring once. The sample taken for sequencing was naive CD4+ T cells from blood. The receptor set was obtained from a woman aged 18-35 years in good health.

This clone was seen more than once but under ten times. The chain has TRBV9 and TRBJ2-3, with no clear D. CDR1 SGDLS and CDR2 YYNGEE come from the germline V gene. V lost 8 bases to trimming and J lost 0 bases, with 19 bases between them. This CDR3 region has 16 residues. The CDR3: CASLGRSVGSTDTQYF. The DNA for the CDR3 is TGTGCCAGTTTAGGCCGATCAGTGGGAAGCACAGATACGCAGTATTTT.

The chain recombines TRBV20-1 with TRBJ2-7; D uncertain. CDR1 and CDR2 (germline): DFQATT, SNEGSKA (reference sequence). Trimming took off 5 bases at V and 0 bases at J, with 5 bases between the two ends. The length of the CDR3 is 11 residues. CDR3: CSAYSSYEQYV. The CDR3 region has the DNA TGCAGTGCTTACAGCTCCTACGAGCAGTACGTC.

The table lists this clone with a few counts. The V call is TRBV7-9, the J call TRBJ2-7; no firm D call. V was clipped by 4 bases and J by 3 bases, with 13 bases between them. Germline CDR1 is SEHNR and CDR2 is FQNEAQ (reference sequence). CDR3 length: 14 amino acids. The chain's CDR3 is CASSSFRQLYEQYF. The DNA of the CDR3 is TGTGCCAGCAGCTCCTTTCGGCAGCTCTACGAGCAGTACTTC.

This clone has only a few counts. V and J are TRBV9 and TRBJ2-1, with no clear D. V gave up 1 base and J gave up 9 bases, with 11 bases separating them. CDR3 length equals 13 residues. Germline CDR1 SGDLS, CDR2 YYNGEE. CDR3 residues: CASSVLAGAEQFF. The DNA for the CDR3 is TGTGCCAGCAGCGTACTCGCCGGAGCTGAGCAGTTCTTC. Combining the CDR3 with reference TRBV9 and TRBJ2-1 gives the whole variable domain DSGVTQTPKHLITATGQRVTLRCSPRSGDLSVYWYQQSLDQGLQFLIQYYNGEERAKGNILERFSAQQFPDLHSELNLSSLELGDSALYFCASSVLAGAEQFFGPGTRLTVL.

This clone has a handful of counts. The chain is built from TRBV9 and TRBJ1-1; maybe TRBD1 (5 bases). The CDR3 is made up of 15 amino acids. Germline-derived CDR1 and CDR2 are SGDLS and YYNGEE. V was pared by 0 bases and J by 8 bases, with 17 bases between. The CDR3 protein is CASSVAGVRGAEAFF. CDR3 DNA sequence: TGTGCCAGCAGCGTAGCTGGGGTGAGGGGCGCGGAAGCTTTCTTT.

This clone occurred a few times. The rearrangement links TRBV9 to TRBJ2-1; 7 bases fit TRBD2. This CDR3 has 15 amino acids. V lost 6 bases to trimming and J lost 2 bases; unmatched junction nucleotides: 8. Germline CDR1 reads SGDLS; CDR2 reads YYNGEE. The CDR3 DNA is TGTGCCAGCACCAGGACCGGGACTACCTACAATGAGCAGTTCTTC. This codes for CASTRTGTTYNEQFF.

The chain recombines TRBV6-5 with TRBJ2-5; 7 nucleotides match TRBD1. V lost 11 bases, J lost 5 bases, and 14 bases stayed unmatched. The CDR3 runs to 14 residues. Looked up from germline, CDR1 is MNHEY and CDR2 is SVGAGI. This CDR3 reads CASTDTGAQETQYF. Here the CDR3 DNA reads TGTGCCTCAACCGATACAGGGGCGCAGGAGACCCAGTACTTC.

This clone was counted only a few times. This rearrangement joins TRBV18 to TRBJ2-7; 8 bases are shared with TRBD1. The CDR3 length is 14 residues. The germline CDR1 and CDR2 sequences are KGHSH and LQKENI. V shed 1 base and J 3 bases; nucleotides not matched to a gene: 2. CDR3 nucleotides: TGTGCCAGCTCACCACGGGACAGGAACTACGAGCAGTACTTC. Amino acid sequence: CASSPRDRNYEQYF.

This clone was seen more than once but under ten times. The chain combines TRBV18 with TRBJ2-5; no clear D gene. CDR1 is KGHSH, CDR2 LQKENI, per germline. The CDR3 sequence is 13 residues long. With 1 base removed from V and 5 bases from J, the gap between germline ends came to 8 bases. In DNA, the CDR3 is TGTGCCAGCTCACCACTAGCATCGGAGACCCAGTACTTC. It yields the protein CASSPLASETQYF.

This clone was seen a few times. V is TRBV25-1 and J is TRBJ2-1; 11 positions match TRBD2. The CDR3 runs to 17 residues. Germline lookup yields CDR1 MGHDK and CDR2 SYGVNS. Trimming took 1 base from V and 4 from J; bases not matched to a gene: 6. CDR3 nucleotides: TGTGCCAGCAGTGAATCTTCCTTAGCGGGGGGGTACAATGAGCAGTTCTTC. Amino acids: CASSESSLAGGYNEQFF.

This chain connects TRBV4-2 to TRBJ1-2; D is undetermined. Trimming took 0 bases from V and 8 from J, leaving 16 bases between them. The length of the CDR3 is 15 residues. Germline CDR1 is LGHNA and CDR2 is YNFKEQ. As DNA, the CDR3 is TGTGCCAGCAGCCAAGATCTGATGGGCTTCGGCGGCTACACCTTC. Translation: CASSQDLMGFGGYTF.

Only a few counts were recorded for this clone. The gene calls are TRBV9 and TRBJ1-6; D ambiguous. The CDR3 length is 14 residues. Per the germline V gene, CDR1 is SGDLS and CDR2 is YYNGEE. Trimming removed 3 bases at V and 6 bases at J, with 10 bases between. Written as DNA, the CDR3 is TGTGCCAGCAGCGAGGACGTTACTAATTCACCCCTCCACTTT. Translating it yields CASSEDVTNSPLHF.

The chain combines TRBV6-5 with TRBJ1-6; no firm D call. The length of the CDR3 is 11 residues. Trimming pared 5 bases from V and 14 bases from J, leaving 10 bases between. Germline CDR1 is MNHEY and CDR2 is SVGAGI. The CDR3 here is CASSAGVALHF. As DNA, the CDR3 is TGTGCCAGCAGTGCCGGTGTGGCCCTCCACTTT.

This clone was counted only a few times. CDR3 sequence reads: CATNRGVGYTQYF. CDR3 in DNA: TGTGCCACCAACCGTGGGGTGGGCTATACGCAGTATTTT. The rearrangement joins TRBV14 to TRBJ2-3; no clear D. In germline, CDR1 is SGHDN, CDR2 FVKESK. The CDR3 has 13 amino acids. The V and J ends lost 10 bases and 7 bases respectively, with 18 bases between them. Together with reference TRBV14 and TRBJ2-3, the CDR3 gives the full variable domain: EAGVTQFPSHSVIEKGQTVTLRCDPISGHDNLYWYRRVMGKEIKFLLHFVKESKQDESGMPNNRFLAERTGGTYSTLKVQPAELEDSGVYFCATNRGVGYTQYFGPGTRLTVL.

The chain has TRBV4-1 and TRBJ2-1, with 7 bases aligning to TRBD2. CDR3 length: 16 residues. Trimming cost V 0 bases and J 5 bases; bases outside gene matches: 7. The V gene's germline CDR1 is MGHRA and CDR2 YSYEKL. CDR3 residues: CASSQESLAKNNEQFF. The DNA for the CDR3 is TGCGCCAGCAGCCAAGAGTCACTAGCGAAAAACAATGAGCAGTTCTTC.

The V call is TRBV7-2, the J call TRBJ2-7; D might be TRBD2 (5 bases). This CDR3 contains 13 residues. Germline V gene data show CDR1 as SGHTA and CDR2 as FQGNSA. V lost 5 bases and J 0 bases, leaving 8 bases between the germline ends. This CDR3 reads CASSQRDSYEQYV. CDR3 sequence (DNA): TGTGCCAGCAGCCAGAGGGACTCCTACGAGCAGTACGTC.